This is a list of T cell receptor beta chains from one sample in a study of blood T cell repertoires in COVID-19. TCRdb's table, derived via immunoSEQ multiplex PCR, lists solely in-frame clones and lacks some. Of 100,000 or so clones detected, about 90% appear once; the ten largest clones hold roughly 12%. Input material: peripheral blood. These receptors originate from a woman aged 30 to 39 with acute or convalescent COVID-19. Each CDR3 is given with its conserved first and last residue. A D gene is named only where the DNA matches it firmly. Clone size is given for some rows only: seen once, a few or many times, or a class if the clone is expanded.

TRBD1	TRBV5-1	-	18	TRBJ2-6	TGCGCCAGCAGCTTAGTGGGACAGGGGGCGCCCGGGGCCAACGTCCTGACTTTC	CASSLVGQGAPGANVLTF
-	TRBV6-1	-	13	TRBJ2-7	TGTGCCAGCAGTCGCCTACAGGGTCGCGAGCAGTACTTC	CASSRLQGREQYF
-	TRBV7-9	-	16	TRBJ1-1	TGTGCCAGCAGCCCCACCGAGTGGGGGGGGAACACTGAAGCTTTCTTT	CASSPTEWGGNTEAFF
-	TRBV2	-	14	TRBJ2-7	TGTGCCAGCACCTTTTACGGTGGAGGGAACGAGCAGTACTTC	CASTFYGGGNEQYF
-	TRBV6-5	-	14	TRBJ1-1	TGTGCCAGCAGCCCGCCGGGGGGGCGCACTGAAGCTTTCTTT	CASSPPGGRTEAFF
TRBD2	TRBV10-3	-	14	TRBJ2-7	TGTGCCTCCGGCCCGGGGGGTATCTCCTACGAGCAGTACTTC	CASGPGGISYEQYF
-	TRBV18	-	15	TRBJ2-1	TGTGCCAGCTCACCGTTCTTAGGGGGTGGCAATGAGCAGTTCTTC	CASSPFLGGGNEQFF
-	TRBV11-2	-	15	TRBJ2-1	TGTGCCAGCAGCCCCGAGGGGGGGACTTGGAATGAGCAGTTCTTC	CASSPEGGTWNEQFF
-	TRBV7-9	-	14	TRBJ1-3	TGTGCCAGCAGCTCCAGGGGCGACGGAAACACCATATATTTT	CASSSRGDGNTIYF
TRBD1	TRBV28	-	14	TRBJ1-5	TGTGCCATCAAGGGACAGGGGGTCAATCAGCCCCAGCATTTT	CAIKGQGVNQPQHF
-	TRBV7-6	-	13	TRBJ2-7	TGTGCCAGCAGTCCAGGCCTCGACTACGAGCAGTACTTC	CASSPGLDYEQYF
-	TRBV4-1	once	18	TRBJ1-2	TGCGCCAGCAGCCAAGTAAGCAGGGTGACGTTCGAGATTTATGGCTACACCTTC	CASSQVSRVTFEIYGYTF
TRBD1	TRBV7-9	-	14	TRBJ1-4	TGTGCCAGCAGCTTAAGGACAGGGGATGAAAAACTGTTTTTT	CASSLRTGDEKLFF